These 4 T cell receptor beta chains share one sample of origin, sequenced in a study of T cells in Graves' hyperthyroidism and ophthalmopathy. Amplification of TCR beta CDR3 regions used RNA as the template. First-round RT-PCR targeting the TCR CDR3 was performed with the HTBI primer set. Using its own MiXCR run on the multiplex PCR reads, TCRdb lists one record per CDR3 protein. Altogether 500,000 or so distinct CDR3 sequences are present, 17% being singletons, with the ten largest covering 15% to 20%. Sample: blood. The receptors come from a woman aged 18-29 years with Graves' ophthalmopathy.

This clonotype was seen at least ten times. The chain carries TRBV30 and TRBJ1-2; 9 bases align to TRBD1. This CDR3 is built from 13 residues. Looked up from germline, CDR1 is GTSNPN and CDR2 is SVGIG (reference sequence). The trim removed 3 bases at V and 7 bases at J, leaving 6 bases unmatched. In nucleotides, the CDR3 is TGTGCCTGGAGGTACAGGGGGCGCGGTGGCTACACCTTC. This encodes CAWRYRGRGGYTF. Full variable domain (rest looked up from reference TRBV30 and TRBJ1-2): SQTIHQWPATLVQPVGSPLSLECTVEGTSNPNLYWYRQAAGRGLQLLFYSVGIGQISSEVPQNLSASRPQDRQFILSSKKLLLSDSGFYLCAWRYRGRGGYTFGSGTRLTVV.

The J gene is TRBJ2-6, the V gene TRBV19; 12 bases are shared with TRBD2. The J segment lost 0 bases and the V segment lost 9 bases, leaving 3 bases of the junction unmatched. From germline, CDR1 is LNHDA and CDR2 SQIVND (reference sequence). The CDR3 has 16 amino acids. Here the CDR3 reads CASTSGRISGANVLTF. Here the CDR3 DNA reads TGTGCCAGCACTAGCGGGAGGATCTCTGGGGCCAACGTCCTGACTTTC.

The rearrangement links TRBV19 to TRBJ2-1, with D uncertain. The ends were cut back, 5 bases at V and 10 bases at J, with 21 bases in the middle. This CDR3 spans 15 amino acids. From germline, CDR1 is LNHDA and CDR2 SQIVND (reference sequence). The CDR3 spells CASSFMAAGYREQFF. In nucleotides, the CDR3 is TGTGCCAGTAGTTTTATGGCCGCCGGGTATAGGGAGCAGTTCTTC.

The sample holds a few counts of this clonotype. The chain employs TRBV12-3 or TRBV12-4 and TRBJ2-4; D is unresolved. The CDR3 is made up of 15 amino acids. The ends were cut back, 5 bases at V and 0 bases at J, with 11 bases in the middle. The CDR3: CASSLSSGAKNIQYF. The CDR3 DNA sequence: TGTGCCAGCAGTCTGTCTAGTGGAGCCAAAAACATTCAGTACTTC.